What follows are 12 T cell receptor beta chains derived from one specimen sequenced in a study of CD8+CD57+ T cells in acquired aplastic anemia. An expansion of CD8+CD57+ cells by flow cytometry had been shown in patients chosen for sequencing. Using genomic DNA as the template, TCR beta VDJ and CDR3 profiling was carried out. TCRdb re-analysed the reads in MiXCR, keeping a single row per CDR3 protein. Of some 180,000 distinct CDR3 sequences listed, approximately 48% are singletons. The sample taken for sequencing was sorted CD4+, CD8+, or CD8+CD57+ T cells (not recorded which) from PBMCs. The receptors come from a human donor with aplastic anemia.

This CDR3 reads CASSDVGATYSYQETQYF. The CDR3 bases are TGTGCCAGCAGTGATGTGGGGGCAACCTATTCGTACCAAGAGACCCAGTACTTC. This sequence joins TRBV25-1 and TRBJ2-5; possible D gene TRBD1, 6 bases. The CDR3 is made up of 18 amino acids. Germline CDR1 MGHDK, CDR2 SYGVNS. The ends were cut back, 3 bases at V and 0 bases at J, with 20 bases in the middle.

This rearrangement joins TRBV20-1 to TRBJ1-2, with TRBD1 as a possible D gene (5 bases). The germline V and J ends were trimmed by 6 bases and 0 bases, with 8 bases remaining between them. This CDR3 is 12 amino acids long. Germline V gene data show CDR1 as DFQATT and CDR2 as SNEGSKA (reference sequence). Written as DNA, the CDR3 is TGCAGTGCCGGGACGGCTAACTATGGCTACACCTTC. Its translation is CSAGTANYGYTF.

The V gene is TRBV7-6, the J gene TRBJ1-6; D is perhaps TRBD1 (6 bases). Deletions cut 5 bases from V and 5 bases from J, with 22 bases between. The CDR3 has 18 residues. CDR1 is SGHVS and CDR2 is FNYEAQ in the germline V gene. The chain's CDR3 is CASSPRPHGQFDNSPLHF. The CDR3, as DNA: TGTGCCAGCAGCCCGCGCCCGCATGGACAGTTCGATAATTCACCCCTCCACTTT.

Note on this clonotype: A much larger clone differs by one base, so this may be a read error. This sequence joins TRBV6-1 and TRBJ1-1; D is possibly TRBD1 (5 bases). The germline V gene has CDR1 MNHNS and CDR2 SASEGT. The CDR3 has 14 amino acids. Here the CDR3 reads CASSDPGRNTEALF. CDR3 nucleotide sequence: TGTGCCAGCAGTGATCCGGGGCGGAATACTGAAGCTCTCTTT.

This clonotype appeared a few times. The CDR3 DNA sequence: TGTGCCAGCAGTCACGGCAGGGGCAATGAGCAGTTCTTC. It codes for CASSHGRGNEQFF. The gene calls are TRBV12-3 or TRBV12-4 and TRBJ2-1; possible D gene TRBD1, 6 bases. This CDR3 spans 13 amino acids. The ends were cut back, 5 bases at V and 6 bases at J, with 11 bases in the middle.

This clonotype was picked up many times. In nucleotides, the CDR3 is TGTGCCACCAGCAGCCGGGACAGGGACGACAATGAGCAGTTCTTC. Translation gives CATSSRDRDDNEQFF. The chain employs TRBV15 and TRBJ2-1; TRBD1 matches 9 bases. The CDR3 is 15 amino acids. The germline gives CDR1 LNHNV, CDR2 YYDKDF (reference sequence). Losses at the gene ends were 3 bases for V and 5 bases for J; bases not matched to a gene: 5.

This clonotype was detected ten times or more. The chain combines TRBV20-1 with TRBJ2-3; a possible D gene is TRBD1 (5 bases). V lost 6 bases and J lost 4, with 17 bases in between. The CDR3 totals 14 residues. Germline lookup yields CDR1 DFQATT and CDR2 SNEGSKA (reference sequence). The CDR3 protein is CSARLPQGPDTQYF. As DNA, the CDR3 is TGCAGTGCCCGACTCCCTCAGGGTCCAGATACGCAGTATTTT.

Details on this clonotype: Relative to the germline gene, one junction end is altered; a read error may explain this. The chain has TRBV7-7 and TRBJ2-5; possible D gene TRBD2, 5 bases. CDR1 is SSHAT and CDR2 is FNYEAQ in the germline V gene (reference sequence). The CDR3 length is 14 residues. CDR3 DNA sequence: TGTGCTAGCAGCTTAAGCGGATCCCAAGAGACCCAGTACTTC. It encodes CASSLSGSQETQYF. The full variable domain, with the rest looked up from reference TRBV7-7 and TRBJ2-5, is GAGVSQSPRYKVTKRGQDVTLRCDPISSHATLYWYQQALGQGPEFLTYFNYEAQPDKSGLPSDRFSAERPEGSISTLTIQRTEQRDSAMYRCASSLSGSQETQYFGPGTRLLVL.

This clonotype was picked up many times. This rearrangement joins TRBV20-1 to TRBJ2-3; TRBD2 matches at 12 bases. This CDR3 contains 17 residues. Trimming took 0 bases from V and 7 from J; bases not matched to a gene: 11. The V gene's germline CDR1 is DFQATT and CDR2 SNEGSKA (reference sequence). The CDR3 region has the DNA TGCAGTGCTAGAGATTCCTTACTAGCGGGGGGCGCTAATACGCAGTATTTT. It codes for CSARDSLLAGGANTQYF.

This clonotype is a singleton in its sample. Relative to the germline gene, one junction end is altered; a read error may explain this. V usage is TRBV6-2 or TRBV6-3 and J usage is TRBJ1-6, with no clear D. Looked up from germline, CDR1 is MNHEY and CDR2 is SVGEGT. The CDR3 is 14 residues long. For the CDR3, the DNA is TGTGCCAGCAGTTACTCCAGTGTCAATTCACCCCCCCACTTT. It specifies CASSYSSVNSPPHF.

In its sample, this clonotype was seen once. Its ends do not fully match the called genes, so a read error is possible. The rearrangement links TRBV5-1 to TRBJ2-2; tentative D call: TRBD2 (6 bases). Germline CDR1 and CDR2: SGHRS and YFSETQ. This CDR3 has 15 amino acids. The DNA of the CDR3 is TGCGCCAGCAGCCCTGGTGTGGGGGGACCCGGGGAGCTGCTTTTT. Its translation is CASSPGVGGPGELLF. Based on the CDR3 plus reference TRBV5-1 and TRBJ2-2, the full variable domain is KAGVTQTPRYLIKTRGQQVTLSCSPISGHRSVSWYQQTPGQGLQFLFEYFSETQRNKGNFPGRFSGRQFSNSRSEMNVSTLELGDSALYLCASSPGVGGPGELLFGEGSRLTVL.

In its sample, this clonotype was seen many times. The rearrangement uses TRBV25-1 and TRBJ1-5; D is perhaps TRBD1 (5 bases). This CDR3 spans 14 amino acids. CDR1 MGHDK and CDR2 SYGVNS come from the germline V gene. Trimming shortened V by 4 bases and J by 6 bases, and 13 bases separated the two germline ends. CDR3 coding DNA: TGTGCCAGCAGTGGGGTAGGGGTTACTCAGCCCCAGCATTTT. This sequence encodes CASSGVGVTQPQHF.